A selection of T cell receptor beta chains follows, all from one sample in a study of Tregs in tolerant kidney transplant recipients. Produced via immunoSEQ multiplex PCR; TCRdb's table is partial and in-frame only. The sample carries roughly 20,000 clones, approximately 81% recorded once. Specimen: CD8+ T cells from blood (PBMCs), collected 6 months after the transplant. The source is a human patient who received a combined kidney and bone marrow transplant. Some T cells may be provided by the graft donor. Both conserved end residues are part of each CDR3. Fields, in order: V gene, J gene, CDR3 length, D gene, clone size, CDR3 protein, CDR3 DNA. A D gene is named only where the DNA matches it firmly. Part of the rows lack a size; the others show once, few, many or a class for expanded clones.

TRBV11-2	TRBJ2-7	15	TRBD1	once	CASSLRQGTSYEQYF	TGTGCCAGCAGCTTACGACAGGGTACCTCCTACGAGCAGTACTTC
TRBV23-1	TRBJ1-5	19	TRBD1	few	CASSQSGDRGGYSNQPQHF	TGCGCCAGCAGTCAATCGGGGGACAGGGGGGGTTATAGCAATCAGCCCCAGCATTTT
TRBV5-6	TRBJ2-2	14	TRBD2	-	CASSPGGNTGELFF	TGTGCCAGCAGCCCGGGGGGGAACACCGGGGAGCTGTTTTTT
TRBV9	TRBJ1-1	18	-	-	CASSVVSVAGAPDTEAFF	TGTGCCAGCAGCGTAGTATCGGTGGCAGGGGCCCCCGACACTGAAGCTTTCTTT
TRBV21-1	TRBJ1-1	14	-	-	CASSKEQMNTEAFF	TGTGCCAGCAGCAAAGAGCAAATGAACACTGAAGCTTTCTTT
TRBV6-6	TRBJ1-6	14	-	-	CASSYSTANSPLHF	TGTGCCAGCAGTTACTCAACAGCAAATTCACCCCTCCACTTT
TRBV4-3	TRBJ2-7	15	-	-	CASSQGWGGVYEQYF	TGCGCCAGCAGCCAAGGATGGGGGGGCGTGTACGAGCAGTACTTC
TRBV27	TRBJ2-7	13	-	once	CASSLGTAYEQYF	TGTGCCAGCAGTTTAGGAACAGCCTACGAGCAGTACTTC
TRBV7-7	TRBJ2-3	16	TRBD2	few	CASSEGLAGGTDTQYF	TGTGCCAGCAGCGAAGGCCTAGCGGGTGGCACAGATACGCAGTATTTT
TRBV7-9	TRBJ2-7	12	-	-	CASSLQGYEQYF	TGTGCCAGCAGCTTACAGGGCTACGAGCAGTACTTC
TRBV4-2	TRBJ2-7	13	-	few	CASSETTDYEQYF	TGTGCCAGCAGCGAGACAACTGACTACGAGCAGTACTTC
TRBV15	TRBJ2-1	15	TRBD1	-	CATRPTGTDYNEQFF	TGTGCCACCAGACCGACCGGGACAGACTACAATGAGCAGTTCTTC
TRBV9	TRBJ1-1	15	TRBD1	-	CASSPQTGRNTEAFF	TGTGCCAGCAGCCCGCAGACAGGGAGGAACACTGAAGCTTTCTTT
TRBV30	TRBJ2-7	14	TRBD1	-	CAWSLGTGTYEQYF	TGTGCCTGGAGTCTGGGGACAGGGACCTACGAGCAGTACTTC
TRBV4-1	TRBJ2-7	14	-	-	CASSHSTDLYEQYF	TGCGCCAGCAGCCATTCAACAGATTTATACGAGCAGTACTTC
TRBV19	TRBJ2-6	14	-	-	CASSILSGANVLTF	TGTGCCAGTAGTATTCTATCTGGGGCCAACGTCCTGACTTTC
TRBV29-1	TRBJ1-2	14	-	-	CSVEVAGDGYGYTF	TGCAGCGTTGAAGTAGCGGGGGACGGCTATGGCTACACCTTC
TRBV25-1	TRBJ2-1	15	-	-	CASSHSLSSYNEQFF	TGTGCCAGCAGTCACAGCCTGAGCTCCTACAATGAGCAGTTCTTC
TRBV6-1	TRBJ1-2	13	-	-	CASSDTGNYGYTF	TGTGCCAGCAGTGATACAGGGAACTATGGCTACACCTTC
TRBV7-9	TRBJ2-7	16	TRBD1	-	CASNGSPGQGSYEQYF	TGTGCCAGCAATGGGAGTCCGGGACAGGGGTCCTACGAGCAGTACTTC
TRBV5-5	TRBJ1-2	15	-	few	CASSLDNQAPHGYTF	TGTGCCAGCAGCTTAGATAATCAGGCCCCACATGGCTACACCTTC
TRBV28	TRBJ2-1	12	-	-	CASSLAGNEQFF	TGTGCCAGCAGTTTAGCAGGGAATGAGCAGTTCTTC
TRBV6-1	TRBJ2-1	15	-	-	CASSEGTTLVNEQFF	TGTGCCAGCAGTGAAGGGACTACACTTGTGAATGAGCAGTTCTTC
TRBV7-2	TRBJ2-7	15	-	-	CASSLYQGNSYEQYF	TGTGCCAGCAGCTTATACCAGGGTAACTCCTACGAGCAGTACTTC
TRBV5-1	TRBJ2-7	15	-	-	CASSQGQSSSYEQYF	TGCGCCAGCAGCCAGGGACAATCCTCCTCCTACGAGCAGTACTTC
TRBV9	TRBJ1-5	13	-	-	CASSPHSNQPQHF	TGTGCCAGCAGCCCCCATAGCAATCAGCCCCAGCATTTT
TRBV4-1	TRBJ2-7	15	-	-	CASSQGLGEAYEQYF	TGCGCCAGCAGCCAAGGACTAGGGGAGGCCTACGAGCAGTACTTC
TRBV19	TRBJ1-2	13	TRBD1	-	CASSMGQGNGYTF	TGTGCCAGTAGTATGGGACAGGGGAATGGCTACACCTTC
TRBV7-3	TRBJ2-1	16	TRBD2	-	CASSSVLAGLAGEQFF	TGTGCCAGCAGCTCCGTACTAGCGGGTCTAGCTGGTGAGCAGTTCTTC
TRBV19	TRBJ1-2	13	-	-	CASTHRDNYGYTF	TGTGCCAGTACACACAGGGACAACTATGGCTACACCTTC
TRBV4-1	TRBJ2-7	13	-	-	CASSLGGDAEQYF	TGCGCCAGCAGCCTAGGAGGGGATGCCGAGCAGTACTTC
TRBV7-9	TRBJ2-1	15	TRBD2	-	CASSQSGSSYNEQFF	TGTGCCAGCAGCCAGAGCGGGAGCTCCTACAATGAGCAGTTCTTC
TRBV4-3	TRBJ2-1	19	-	-	CASSQEGVRSRGGGNEQFF	TGCGCCAGCAGCCAAGAAGGTGTCAGGTCGAGGGGGGGTGGGAATGAGCAGTTCTTC
TRBV5-1	TRBJ2-7	15	TRBD1	-	CASSLYPDRGEEQYF	TGCGCCAGCAGCCTCTATCCGGACAGGGGAGAGGAGCAGTACTTC
TRBV5-5	TRBJ2-1	15	-	few	CASSLYGGLNNEQFF	TGTGCCAGCAGCTTGTACGGAGGACTGAACAATGAGCAGTTCTTC
TRBV18	TRBJ2-7	17	TRBD2	-	CASSLSGRVYSVHEQYF	TGTGCCAGCTCCCTTAGCGGGAGGGTATACTCCGTCCACGAGCAGTACTTC
TRBV27	TRBJ1-5	15	-	once	CASSFGGGFNQPQHF	TGTGCCAGCAGTTTCGGCGGCGGTTTCAATCAGCCCCAGCATTTT
TRBV5-1	TRBJ2-5	17	TRBD2	-	CASSGGLAGPYQETQYF	TGCGCCAGCAGCGGGGGACTAGCGGGGCCGTACCAAGAGACCCAGTACTTC
TRBV19	TRBJ1-6	16	TRBD1	-	CASSFAQGAMYSPLHF	TGTGCCAGTAGTTTCGCCCAGGGGGCAATGTATTCACCCCTCCACTTT
TRBV6-6	TRBJ2-5	13	-	-	CASSLGQLETQYF	TGTGCCAGCAGTTTAGGACAGTTAGAGACCCAGTACTTC
TRBV28	TRBJ2-7	14	-	-	CASSLSWGAYEQYF	TGTGCCAGCAGTTTATCGTGGGGAGCCTACGAGCAGTACTTC
TRBV14	TRBJ2-1	12	-	-	CASSQVTERQFF	TGTGCCAGCAGCCAAGTCACGGAGAGACAGTTCTTC
TRBV4-3	TRBJ1-4	18	-	-	CASSQDSWTLATNEKLFF	TGCGCCAGCAGCCAAGATTCCTGGACACTTGCAACTAATGAAAAACTGTTTTTT
TRBV11-3	TRBJ2-3	15	-	-	CASSLHGGQTDTQYF	TGTGCCAGCAGCCTTCACGGGGGGCAAACAGATACGCAGTATTTT
TRBV29-1	TRBJ2-1	15	-	-	CSARSGSSSYNEQFF	TGCAGCGCGCGCAGCGGTTCTAGCTCCTACAATGAGCAGTTCTTC
TRBV11-2	TRBJ2-1	15	TRBD2	-	CASSLGSGGYNEQFF	TGTGCCAGCAGCTTAGGTAGCGGGGGGTATAATGAGCAGTTCTTC
TRBV11-3	TRBJ1-1	15	TRBD1	-	CASSTTGGAGTEAFF	TGTGCCAGCAGCACCACAGGGGGCGCAGGCACTGAAGCTTTCTTT
TRBV30	TRBJ2-2	11	-	-	CAWRENGELFF	TGTGCCTGGAGGGAGAACGGGGAGCTGTTTTTT
TRBV19	TRBJ2-1	13	-	once	CASSIGAYNEQFF	TGTGCCAGTAGTATAGGAGCATACAATGAGCAGTTCTTC
TRBV7-8	TRBJ2-2	16	TRBD2	-	CASSLDGGVSGGELFF	TGTGCCAGCAGCTTGGATGGGGGGGTTTCTGGCGGGGAGCTGTTTTTT